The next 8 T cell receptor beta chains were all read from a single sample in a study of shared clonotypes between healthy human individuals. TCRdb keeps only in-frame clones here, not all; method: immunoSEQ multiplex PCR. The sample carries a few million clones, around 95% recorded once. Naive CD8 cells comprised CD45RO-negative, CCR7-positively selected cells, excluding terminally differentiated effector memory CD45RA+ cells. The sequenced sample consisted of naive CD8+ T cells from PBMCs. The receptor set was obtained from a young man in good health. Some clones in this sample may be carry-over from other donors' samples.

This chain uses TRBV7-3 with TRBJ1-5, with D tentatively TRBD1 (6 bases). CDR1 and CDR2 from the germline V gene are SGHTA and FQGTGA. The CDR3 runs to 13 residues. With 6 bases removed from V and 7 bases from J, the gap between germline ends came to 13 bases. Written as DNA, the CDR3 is TGTGCCAGCAGTCCAGGGGTTGGACAGCCCCAGCATTTT. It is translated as CASSPGVGQPQHF.

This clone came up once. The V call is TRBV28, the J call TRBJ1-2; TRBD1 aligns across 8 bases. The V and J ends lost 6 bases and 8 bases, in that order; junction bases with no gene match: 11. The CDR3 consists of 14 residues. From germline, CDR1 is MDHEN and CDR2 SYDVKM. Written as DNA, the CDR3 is TGTGCCAGCAGCCGGATAGGACAGGGCGACGGCTACACCTTC. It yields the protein CASSRIGQGDGYTF.

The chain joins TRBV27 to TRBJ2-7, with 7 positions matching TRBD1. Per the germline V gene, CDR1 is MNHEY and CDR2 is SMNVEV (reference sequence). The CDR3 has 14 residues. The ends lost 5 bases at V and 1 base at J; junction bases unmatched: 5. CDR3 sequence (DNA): TGTGCCAGCAGTCCGGGACAGATTTCCTACGAGCAGTACTTC. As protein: CASSPGQISYEQYF.

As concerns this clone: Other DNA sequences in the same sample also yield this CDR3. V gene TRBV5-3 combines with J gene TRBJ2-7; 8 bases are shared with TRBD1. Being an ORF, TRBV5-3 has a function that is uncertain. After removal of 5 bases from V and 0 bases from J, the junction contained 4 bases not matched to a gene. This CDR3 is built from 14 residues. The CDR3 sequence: CARSSGTGSYEQYF. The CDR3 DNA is TGTGCCAGAAGTTCCGGGACAGGCTCCTACGAGCAGTACTTC.

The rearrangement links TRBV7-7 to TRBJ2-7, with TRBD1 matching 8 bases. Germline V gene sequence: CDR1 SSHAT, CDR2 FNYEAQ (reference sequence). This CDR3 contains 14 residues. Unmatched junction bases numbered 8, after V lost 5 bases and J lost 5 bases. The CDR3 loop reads CASSDRDRLDEQYF. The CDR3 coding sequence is TGTGCCAGCAGCGACCGGGACAGGCTCGACGAGCAGTACTTC.

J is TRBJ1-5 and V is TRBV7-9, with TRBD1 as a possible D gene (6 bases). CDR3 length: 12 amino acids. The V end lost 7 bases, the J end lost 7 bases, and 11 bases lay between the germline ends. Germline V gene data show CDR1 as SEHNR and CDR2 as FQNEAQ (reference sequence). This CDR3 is CASTSGGQPQHF. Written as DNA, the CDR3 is TGTGCCAGCACCTCTGGGGGCCAGCCCCAGCATTTT.

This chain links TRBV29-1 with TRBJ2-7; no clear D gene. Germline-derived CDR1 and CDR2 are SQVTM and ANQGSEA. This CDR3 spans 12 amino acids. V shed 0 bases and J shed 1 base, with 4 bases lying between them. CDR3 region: CSVEDSSYEQYF. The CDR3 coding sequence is TGCAGCGTTGAAGACAGTTCCTACGAGCAGTACTTC.

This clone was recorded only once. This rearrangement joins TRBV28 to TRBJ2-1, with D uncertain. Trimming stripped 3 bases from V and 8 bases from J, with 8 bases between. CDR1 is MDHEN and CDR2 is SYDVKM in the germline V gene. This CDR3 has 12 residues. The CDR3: CASSFPSYEQFF. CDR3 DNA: TGTGCCAGCAGTTTCCCCAGCTATGAGCAGTTCTTC.